Following are 15 T cell receptor beta chains from one sample sequenced in a study of identical twins. TCRdb independently ran MiXCR on the 5' RACE reads; one entry per CDR3 protein. The data contain 1.5 million to 2 million distinct CDR3 sequences, about 31% of them singletons. The sequenced sample consisted of cord blood. These receptor sequences come from a newborn girl in good health.

Note on this clonotype: A clone one base away is much larger, so this may be a read error. CDR3 nucleotide sequence: TGTGCCAGCAGTCGACTAGCGGGGCAAGAGACCCAGTTCTTC. It is translated as CASSRLAGQETQFF. The chain employs TRBV2 and TRBJ2-5; TRBD2 aligns across 11 bases. The J call is doubtful: the DNA matches TRBJ2-1 better. The CDR3 is 14 amino acids. From germline, CDR1 is SNHLY and CDR2 FYNNEI.

This clonotype has a count of ten or more. J is TRBJ2-1 and V is TRBV28, with D uncertain. This CDR3 has 15 amino acids. Germline V gene lookup returns CDR1 MDHEN and CDR2 SYDVKM. V lost 8 bases and J lost 6, with 20 bases in between. DNA of the CDR3: TGTGCCAGCGGGGTAATAGTTAGTTCTTCCAATGAGCAGTTCTTC. Its translation: CASGVIVSSSNEQFF.

The chain has TRBV12-3 or TRBV12-4 and TRBJ1-2; D perhaps matches TRBD1 (5 bases). V lost 6 bases and J lost 0, with 14 bases in between. The CDR3 is 15 residues long. Here the CDR3 DNA reads TGTGCCAGCAGACCCGGGACTAGGGCTAACTATGGCTACACCTTC. It specifies CASRPGTRANYGYTF.

This clonotype was found a few times. The chain combines TRBV5-1 with TRBJ2-7; the match to TRBD1 covers 8 bases. CDR3 length: 14 amino acids. Trimming cost V 6 bases and J 3 bases; bases outside gene matches: 8. Germline V gene data show CDR1 as SGHRS and CDR2 as YFSETQ. CDR3 DNA sequence: TGCGCCAGCACCCGAGGGACAGGAAACTACGAGCAGTACTTC. Residues: CASTRGTGNYEQYF.

The gene calls are TRBV12-3 or TRBV12-4 and TRBJ2-1, with D tentatively TRBD2 (5 bases). CDR3 length: 17 amino acids. The V and J ends lost 3 bases and 0 bases respectively, with 15 bases between them. The CDR3 reads CASSFWASWSSYNEQFF. Here the CDR3 DNA reads TGTGCCAGCAGTTTTTGGGCTAGCTGGAGCTCCTACAATGAGCAGTTCTTC.

This clonotype was seen a few times. The chain joins TRBV28 to TRBJ1-5; a possible D gene is TRBD1 (6 bases). Trimming cost V 6 bases and J 0 bases, with 15 bases left between them. This CDR3 region has 16 residues. Germline V lookup: CDR1 MDHEN, CDR2 SYDVKM. The CDR3 loop is CASSPTGTYSNQPQHF. The CDR3 DNA is TGTGCCAGCAGCCCCACAGGGACCTATAGCAATCAGCCCCAGCATTTT. Looking up the rest from reference TRBV28 and TRBJ1-5 gives the full variable domain: DVKVTQSSRYLVKRTGEKVFLECVQDMDHENMFWYRQDPGLGLRLIYFSYDVKMKEKGDIPEGYSVSREKKERFSLILESASTNQTSMYLCASSPTGTYSNQPQHFGDGTRLSIL.

This clonotype showed up just a few times. The chain is built from TRBV20-1 and TRBJ2-7; 12 nucleotides line up with TRBD2. The CDR3 sequence is 16 residues long. The junction had 15 bases not matched to a gene; V was cut back by 3 bases and J by 9 bases. Germline CDR1 and CDR2: DFQATT and SNEGSKA (reference sequence). CDR3 DNA sequence: TGCAGTGCTAGGGCCCAAGGACTAGCGGGGCACGATGGGCAGTACTTC. This sequence encodes CSARAQGLAGHDGQYF.

The chain recombines TRBV6-6 with TRBJ1-1; no clear D. Germline V gene lookup returns CDR1 MNHNY and CDR2 SVGAGI (reference sequence). Deletions cut 10 bases from V and 0 bases from J, with 18 bases between. The length of the CDR3 is 15 residues. The CDR3 reads CATAPTRAMNTEAFF. CDR3 sequence (DNA): TGTGCCACCGCGCCCACAAGGGCCATGAACACTGAAGCTTTCTTT.

This clonotype was observed a handful of times. The chain is built from TRBV7-8 and TRBJ2-1; perhaps TRBD2 as D (5 bases). The germline CDR1 and CDR2 sequences are SGHVS and FQNEAQ. This CDR3 region has 13 residues. V gave up 1 base and J gave up 13 bases, with 14 bases separating them. CDR3 sequence reads: CASSLVTEETQFF. The CDR3, as DNA: TGTGCCAGCAGCTTAGTTACGGAGGAGACCCAGTTCTTC. The full variable domain, its missing parts supplied by reference TRBV7-8 and TRBJ2-1, is GAGVSQSPRYKVAKRGQDVALRCDPISGHVSLFWYQQALGQGPEFLTYFQNEAQLDKSGLPSDRFFAERPEGSVSTLKIQRTQQEDSAVYLCASSLVTEETQFFGPGTRLTVL.

This clonotype came up many times. The V gene is TRBV7-9, the J gene TRBJ2-7; 11 nucleotides agree with TRBD1. The J call may be wrong; the DNA end is better matched by TRBJ2-5. This CDR3 is 14 amino acids long. Germline CDR1 is SEHNR and CDR2 is FQNEAQ (reference sequence). CDR3 DNA: TGTGCCAGCAGTTTGGGACAGGGGGTAGAGACCCAGTACTTC. This sequence encodes CASSLGQGVETQYF.

This sequence joins TRBV24-1 and TRBJ1-5; D may be TRBD1 (6 bases). Trimming removed 3 bases at V and 2 bases at J, with 10 bases between. This CDR3 is built from 15 residues. CDR1 KGHDR and CDR2 SFDVKD come from the germline V gene. The CDR3 loop is CATSDGRGGNQPQHF. The CDR3 DNA reads TGTGCCACCAGTGATGGCAGGGGAGGCAATCAGCCCCAGCATTTT.

This clonotype was found a few times. The chain is built from TRBV28 and TRBJ1-2, with 12 positions matching TRBD1. CDR1 and CDR2 from the germline V gene are MDHEN and SYDVKM. With 8 bases clipped from V and 4 bases from J, the junction kept 5 bases outside the gene matches. The CDR3 runs to 14 residues. CDR3 DNA sequence: TGTGCCAGCGGGGGGACAGGGGGCGGCTATGGCTACACCTTC. It translates to CASGGTGGGYGYTF.

This clonotype has a single count. CDR3 residues: CASTRLADPYEQYF. The DNA of the CDR3 is TGTGCCAGCACAAGGCTAGCGGACCCCTACGAGCAGTACTTC. This sequence joins TRBV11-2 and TRBJ2-7; 7 bases match TRBD2. With V trimmed by 7 bases and J by 2 bases, 8 bases remained unmatched. The CDR3 consists of 14 residues. CDR1 and CDR2 from the germline V gene are SGHAT and FQNNGV.

This clonotype was seen more than once but under ten times. Mismatch with germline at one junction end may stem from a read error. The chain uses TRBV11-2 and TRBJ2-7; no firm D call. CDR3 length equals 16 residues. Per germline, CDR1 SGHAT and CDR2 FQNNGV. The CDR3 nucleotides read TGTGCCAGCAGCCTAGAGGTCAGGCGTCCTTCCTACGAGCAGTACTTC. As protein: CASSLEVRRPSYEQYF.

As to this clonotype: A much larger clone lies a single base off, so this may be a read error. The rearrangement links TRBV4-2 to TRBJ2-1; possible D gene TRBD2, 6 bases. The end of the DNA aligns better with TRBJ2-7, so the J call may be wrong. The CDR3 is 15 amino acids. Germline CDR1 is LGHNA and CDR2 is YNFKEQ. CDR3 DNA: TGTGCCAGCAGCCAAGATAGCGGCTCCTACAATGAGCAGTACTTC. It translates to CASSQDSGSYNEQYF.